Listed below are T cell receptor beta chains from one sample, sequenced in a study of technical replicates of blood from a few donors. Here immunoSEQ multiplex PCR was the method, and the copy in TCRdb shows in-frame clones only, minus some. Altogether around 74,000 clones are present, about 86% being singletons, with the ten largest covering roughly 4.5%. Sample: PBMCs. The source of these receptors is a human donor in good health. Some clones in this sample may be carry-over from other donors' samples. The CDR3 runs from the conserved cysteine through the conserved F or W. The order of the fields is J gene, D gene, V gene, clone size, CDR3 protein, CDR3 DNA. A D gene is named only where the DNA matches it firmly. A row's size may be missing; if present it is once, few, many or a size class.

j_gene: TRBJ2-5
d_gene: NA
v_gene: TRBV14
abundance: NA
CDR3aa: CASSQAPEAQYF
CDR3nt: TGTGCCAGCAGCCAGGCCCCAGAGGCCCAGTACTTC

j_gene: TRBJ2-2
d_gene: NA
v_gene: TRBV7-9
abundance: once
CDR3aa: CASSLAQGRTGELFF
CDR3nt: TGTGCCAGCAGCTTAGCTCAAGGGAGGACCGGGGAGCTGTTTTTT

j_gene: TRBJ2-1
d_gene: TRBD2
v_gene: TRBV25-1
abundance: NA
CDR3aa: CATSGRAYNEQFF
CDR3nt: TGTGCCACTAGCGGGAGGGCATACAATGAGCAGTTCTTC

j_gene: TRBJ2-1
d_gene: TRBD2
v_gene: TRBV7-2
abundance: NA
CDR3aa: CASSMRAGGPYNEQFF
CDR3nt: TGTGCCAGCAGCATGAGAGCGGGAGGGCCCTACAATGAGCAGTTCTTC

j_gene: TRBJ2-1
d_gene: NA
v_gene: TRBV11-2
abundance: NA
CDR3aa: CASSLGAETYNEQFF
CDR3nt: TGTGCCAGCAGCTTAGGCGCGGAGACCTACAATGAGCAGTTCTTC

j_gene: TRBJ2-1
d_gene: NA
v_gene: TRBV9
abundance: NA
CDR3aa: CASSSAVGGGAMNEQFF
CDR3nt: TGTGCCAGCAGCTCGGCGGTGGGTGGGGGGGCTATGAATGAGCAGTTCTTC

j_gene: TRBJ1-1
d_gene: NA
v_gene: TRBV7-9
abundance: NA
CDR3aa: CASSPSGLEAFF
CDR3nt: TGTGCCAGCAGCCCGTCAGGGTTGGAAGCTTTCTTT

j_gene: TRBJ2-1
d_gene: NA
v_gene: TRBV6-1
abundance: many
CDR3aa: CASHNDRPIDNEQFF
CDR3nt: TGTGCCAGCCATAACGACAGGCCCATCGACAATGAGCAGTTCTTC

j_gene: TRBJ1-2
d_gene: NA
v_gene: TRBV7-8
abundance: NA
CDR3aa: CASSLVGGWGYTF
CDR3nt: TGTGCCAGCAGCTTAGTTGGCGGATGGGGCTACACCTTC

j_gene: TRBJ2-2
d_gene: NA
v_gene: TRBV6-1
abundance: NA
CDR3aa: CASIGAGFRSGELFF
CDR3nt: TGTGCCAGCATCGGGGCGGGGTTTCGATCCGGGGAGCTGTTTTTT

j_gene: TRBJ2-3
d_gene: NA
v_gene: TRBV7-3
abundance: NA
CDR3aa: CASRKGHSGQGDTQYF
CDR3nt: TGTGCCAGCAGGAAAGGGCATTCAGGGCAAGGGGATACGCAGTATTTT

j_gene: TRBJ2-7
d_gene: TRBD1
v_gene: TRBV28
abundance: NA
CDR3aa: CASNYRDRDYEQYF
CDR3nt: TGTGCCAGCAACTACCGGGACAGGGATTACGAGCAGTACTTC

j_gene: TRBJ2-5
d_gene: TRBD2
v_gene: TRBV6-6
abundance: NA
CDR3aa: CASSYPIAGVGETQYF
CDR3nt: TGTGCCAGCAGTTACCCAATAGCGGGAGTGGGAGAGACCCAGTACTTC

j_gene: TRBJ1-6
d_gene: TRBD1
v_gene: TRBV30
abundance: NA
CDR3aa: CAWTAPRQGESSPLHF
CDR3nt: TGTGCCTGGACCGCACCCCGACAGGGTGAGAGTTCACCCCTCCACTTT

j_gene: TRBJ2-7
d_gene: TRBD2
v_gene: TRBV27
abundance: NA
CDR3aa: CASKRSGLANVPSYGQYF
CDR3nt: TGTGCCAGCAAACGAAGTGGACTAGCGAACGTGCCGTCCTACGGGCAGTACTTC

j_gene: TRBJ1-2
d_gene: NA
v_gene: TRBV10-3
abundance: NA
CDR3aa: CAISQGTDYGYTF
CDR3nt: TGTGCCATCAGTCAGGGGACGGACTATGGCTACACCTTC

j_gene: TRBJ2-5
d_gene: TRBD1
v_gene: TRBV10-3
abundance: NA
CDR3aa: CAISLQDRDQETQYF
CDR3nt: TGTGCCATCAGTCTCCAAGACAGGGACCAAGAGACCCAGTACTTC

j_gene: TRBJ2-2
d_gene: NA
v_gene: TRBV11-3
abundance: NA
CDR3aa: CASSLAYGLQGGGELFF
CDR3nt: TGTGCCAGCAGCTTGGCGTATGGCTTGCAGGGCGGCGGGGAGCTGTTTTTT

j_gene: TRBJ2-2
d_gene: NA
v_gene: TRBV7-8
abundance: NA
CDR3aa: CASSADRFGNTGELFF
CDR3nt: TGTGCCAGCAGCGCGGACAGATTTGGGAACACCGGGGAGCTGTTTTTT

j_gene: TRBJ2-5
d_gene: NA
v_gene: TRBV7-9
abundance: NA
CDR3aa: CASSRKLQGQETQYF
CDR3nt: TGTGCCAGCAGCCGGAAACTACAGGGCCAAGAGACCCAGTACTTC

j_gene: TRBJ1-2
d_gene: NA
v_gene: TRBV6-1
abundance: NA
CDR3aa: CASSPEQGNYGYTF
CDR3nt: TGTGCCAGCAGTCCCGAACAGGGTAACTATGGCTACACCTTC

j_gene: TRBJ2-7
d_gene: TRBD1
v_gene: TRBV7-9
abundance: NA
CDR3aa: CASSPPGQGNHEQYF
CDR3nt: TGTGCCAGCAGCCCACCGGGACAGGGTAACCACGAGCAGTACTTC

j_gene: TRBJ1-2
d_gene: NA
v_gene: TRBV25-1
abundance: NA
CDR3aa: CASSEPGNYGYTF
CDR3nt: TGTGCCAGCAGTGAACCGGGAAACTATGGCTACACCTTC

j_gene: TRBJ1-1
d_gene: NA
v_gene: TRBV6-4
abundance: few
CDR3aa: CASSSKGDTEAFF
CDR3nt: TGTGCCAGCAGCTCTAAGGGAGACACTGAAGCTTTCTTT

j_gene: TRBJ1-1
d_gene: NA
v_gene: TRBV30
abundance: NA
CDR3aa: CAWSPVNTEAFF
CDR3nt: TGTGCCTGGAGTCCGGTGAACACTGAAGCTTTCTTT

j_gene: TRBJ2-5
d_gene: TRBD1
v_gene: TRBV18
abundance: NA
CDR3aa: CASSPGTDQETQYF
CDR3nt: TGTGCCAGCTCACCTGGGACAGATCAAGAGACCCAGTACTTC

j_gene: TRBJ2-5
d_gene: NA
v_gene: TRBV4-1
abundance: NA
CDR3aa: CASSPSPGSSQETQYF
CDR3nt: TGCGCCAGCAGCCCCTCCCCGGGAAGTTCCCAAGAGACCCAGTACTTC

j_gene: TRBJ1-3
d_gene: NA
v_gene: TRBV13
abundance: NA
CDR3aa: CASSLVGVSGPGNTIYF
CDR3nt: TGTGCCAGCAGCTTAGTCGGGGTATCAGGCCCCGGAAACACCATATATTTT

j_gene: TRBJ2-3
d_gene: TRBD2
v_gene: TRBV9
abundance: NA
CDR3aa: CASSARASGFNTDTQYF
CDR3nt: TGTGCCAGCAGCGCCAGGGCTAGCGGGTTTAACACAGATACGCAGTATTTT

j_gene: TRBJ1-2
d_gene: NA
v_gene: TRBV19
abundance: NA
CDR3aa: CASSMNRVDGYTF
CDR3nt: TGTGCCAGTAGTATGAACAGGGTTGATGGCTACACCTTC

j_gene: TRBJ2-3
d_gene: NA
v_gene: TRBV7-7
abundance: NA
CDR3aa: CASSSGVQGRGRPSTDTQYF
CDR3nt: TGTGCCAGCAGCTCCGGAGTACAGGGCCGAGGAAGACCTAGCACAGATACGCAGTATTTT

j_gene: TRBJ2-5
d_gene: TRBD2
v_gene: TRBV29-1
abundance: NA
CDR3aa: CSVEGQGGGAQETQYF
CDR3nt: TGCAGCGTTGAAGGACAGGGCGGGGGGGCACAAGAGACCCAGTACTTC

j_gene: TRBJ2-7
d_gene: TRBD1
v_gene: TRBV9
abundance: NA
CDR3aa: CASSVAGTGSYEQYF
CDR3nt: TGTGCCAGCAGCGTAGCCGGGACAGGCTCCTACGAGCAGTACTTC

j_gene: TRBJ2-7
d_gene: NA
v_gene: TRBV10-3
abundance: NA
CDR3aa: CAISTLYEQYF
CDR3nt: TGTGCCATCAGTACTCTCTACGAGCAGTACTTC

j_gene: TRBJ2-7
d_gene: TRBD2
v_gene: TRBV4-3
abundance: once
CDR3aa: CASSQDRLAGVEQYF
CDR3nt: TGCGCCAGCAGCCAAGATCGGCTAGCGGGAGTTGAGCAGTACTTC

j_gene: TRBJ1-6
d_gene: NA
v_gene: TRBV5-4
abundance: few
CDR3aa: CASSARGRGDGSSPLHF
CDR3nt: TGTGCCAGCAGCGCCCGGGGCCGGGGGGACGGTTCTTCACCCCTCCACTTT

j_gene: TRBJ2-1
d_gene: TRBD2
v_gene: TRBV30
abundance: NA
CDR3aa: CAWDGLAGIEQFF
CDR3nt: TGTGCCTGGGACGGACTAGCGGGAATTGAGCAGTTCTTC

j_gene: TRBJ2-1
d_gene: TRBD2
v_gene: TRBV9
abundance: NA
CDR3aa: CASSARGLAENNEQFF
CDR3nt: TGTGCCAGCAGCGCCCGGGGACTAGCGGAGAACAATGAGCAGTTCTTC

j_gene: TRBJ2-1
d_gene: TRBD2
v_gene: TRBV5-1
abundance: NA
CDR3aa: CASSLERGGLDEQFF
CDR3nt: TGCGCCAGCAGCTTGGAGCGGGGGGGCTTGGATGAGCAGTTCTTC

j_gene: TRBJ2-3
d_gene: TRBD2
v_gene: TRBV10-3
abundance: NA
CDR3aa: CAISALAGLTDTQYF
CDR3nt: TGTGCCATCAGTGCACTAGCGGGGCTCACAGATACGCAGTATTTT

j_gene: TRBJ2-4
d_gene: NA
v_gene: TRBV11-1
abundance: NA
CDR3aa: CASSIRVLRAKNIQYF
CDR3nt: TGTGCCAGCAGCATCAGGGTTTTGAGAGCCAAAAACATTCAGTACTTC

j_gene: TRBJ2-7
d_gene: NA
v_gene: TRBV2
abundance: NA
CDR3aa: CASSNDRTSYEQYF
CDR3nt: TGTGCCAGCAGTAACGACAGGACCTCCTACGAGCAGTACTTC

j_gene: TRBJ2-1
d_gene: TRBD2
v_gene: TRBV4-3
abundance: NA
CDR3aa: CASSQEQLAGYNEQFF
CDR3nt: TGCGCCAGCAGCCAAGAGCAACTAGCGGGTTACAATGAGCAGTTCTTC

j_gene: TRBJ2-7
d_gene: TRBD2
v_gene: TRBV18
abundance: NA
CDR3aa: CASSPWTSGGNNEQYF
CDR3nt: TGTGCCAGCTCACCTTGGACTAGCGGGGGTAATAACGAGCAGTACTTC

j_gene: TRBJ1-3
d_gene: NA
v_gene: TRBV6-1
abundance: once
CDR3aa: CATRPPGGSGNTIYF
CDR3nt: TGTGCCACTCGGCCCCCGGGGGGCTCTGGAAACACCATATATTTT

j_gene: TRBJ1-1
d_gene: TRBD1
v_gene: TRBV6-6
abundance: NA
CDR3aa: CASNRGQNTEAFF
CDR3nt: TGTGCCAGCAATAGGGGGCAGAACACTGAAGCTTTCTTT

j_gene: TRBJ2-7
d_gene: TRBD2
v_gene: TRBV7-3
abundance: NA
CDR3aa: CASRRGGVYEQYF
CDR3nt: TGTGCCAGCAGGCGCGGGGGAGTCTACGAGCAGTACTTC

j_gene: TRBJ1-1
d_gene: NA
v_gene: TRBV6-6
abundance: NA
CDR3aa: CASSYAVMNTEAFF
CDR3nt: TGTGCCAGCAGTTACGCAGTCATGAACACTGAAGCTTTCTTT

j_gene: TRBJ2-7
d_gene: NA
v_gene: TRBV5-1
abundance: NA
CDR3aa: CASGLGGDPYEQYF
CDR3nt: TGCGCCAGCGGCTTAGGGGGAGACCCCTACGAGCAGTACTTC

j_gene: TRBJ2-7
d_gene: NA
v_gene: TRBV6-5
abundance: NA
CDR3aa: CASSYSQGGYEQYF
CDR3nt: TGTGCCAGCAGTTACTCTCAGGGAGGCTACGAGCAGTACTTC

j_gene: TRBJ2-3
d_gene: TRBD2
v_gene: TRBV7-3
abundance: NA
CDR3aa: CASSQGWAGGGTDTQYF
CDR3nt: TGTGCCAGCAGCCAAGGGTGGGCGGGAGGGGGCACAGATACGCAGTATTTT

j_gene: TRBJ1-5
d_gene: NA
v_gene: TRBV7-9
abundance: NA
CDR3aa: CASSLGRNNQPQHF
CDR3nt: TGTGCCAGCAGCTTAGGGCGGAACAATCAGCCCCAGCATTTT

j_gene: TRBJ2-3
d_gene: TRBD1
v_gene: TRBV5-1
abundance: NA
CDR3aa: CASSFGQGHGQRTDTQYF
CDR3nt: TGCGCCAGCAGCTTCGGACAGGGGCACGGGCAGAGAACAGATACGCAGTATTTT

j_gene: TRBJ1-6
d_gene: NA
v_gene: TRBV28
abundance: NA
CDR3aa: CASSKDRPSSYNSPLHF
CDR3nt: TGTGCCAGCAGCAAGGACAGACCGAGCTCCTATAATTCACCCCTCCACTTT

j_gene: TRBJ2-2
d_gene: NA
v_gene: TRBV19
abundance: few
CDR3aa: CASMAGINTGELFF
CDR3nt: TGTGCCAGTATGGCCGGGATAAACACCGGGGAGCTGTTTTTT

j_gene: TRBJ2-3
d_gene: NA
v_gene: TRBV7-9
abundance: once
CDR3aa: CASSSPSGASTDTQYF
CDR3nt: TGTGCCAGCAGCTCTCCGTCAGGGGCTAGCACAGATACGCAGTATTTT

j_gene: TRBJ2-3
d_gene: TRBD2
v_gene: TRBV4-3
abundance: NA
CDR3aa: CASSQERDYYFTDTQYF
CDR3nt: TGCGCCAGCAGCCAAGAGAGGGACTACTATTTTACAGATACGCAGTATTTT

j_gene: TRBJ2-1
d_gene: TRBD2
v_gene: TRBV7-3
abundance: NA
CDR3aa: CASSLLAGGYNEQFF
CDR3nt: TGTGCCAGCAGCTTGTTAGCGGGGGGATACAATGAGCAGTTCTTC

j_gene: TRBJ2-5
d_gene: TRBD2
v_gene: TRBV7-2
abundance: NA
CDR3aa: CASSPGGRETQYF
CDR3nt: TGTGCCAGCAGCCCCGGGGGGAGGGAGACCCAGTACTTC

j_gene: TRBJ2-1
d_gene: NA
v_gene: TRBV5-1
abundance: NA
CDR3aa: CASSPGGSYNEQFF
CDR3nt: TGCGCCAGCAGCCCCGGGGGTTCCTACAATGAGCAGTTCTTC